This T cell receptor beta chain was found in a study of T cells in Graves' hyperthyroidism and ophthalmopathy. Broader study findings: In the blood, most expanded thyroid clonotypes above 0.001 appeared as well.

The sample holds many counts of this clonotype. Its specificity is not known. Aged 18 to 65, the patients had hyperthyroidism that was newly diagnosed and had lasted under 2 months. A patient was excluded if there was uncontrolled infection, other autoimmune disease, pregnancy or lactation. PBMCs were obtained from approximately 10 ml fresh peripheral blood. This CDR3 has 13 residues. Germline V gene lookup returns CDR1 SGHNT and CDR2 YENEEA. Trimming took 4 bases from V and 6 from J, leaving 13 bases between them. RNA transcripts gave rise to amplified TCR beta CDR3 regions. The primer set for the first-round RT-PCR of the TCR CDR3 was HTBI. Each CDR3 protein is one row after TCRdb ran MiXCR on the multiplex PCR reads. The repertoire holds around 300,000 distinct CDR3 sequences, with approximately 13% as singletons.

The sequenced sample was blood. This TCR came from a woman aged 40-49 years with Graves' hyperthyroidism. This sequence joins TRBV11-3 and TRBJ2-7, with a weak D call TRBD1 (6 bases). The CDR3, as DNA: TGTGCCAGCAGCTCAGGGGACATGGGCGAGCAGTACTTC. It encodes CASSSGDMGEQYF.